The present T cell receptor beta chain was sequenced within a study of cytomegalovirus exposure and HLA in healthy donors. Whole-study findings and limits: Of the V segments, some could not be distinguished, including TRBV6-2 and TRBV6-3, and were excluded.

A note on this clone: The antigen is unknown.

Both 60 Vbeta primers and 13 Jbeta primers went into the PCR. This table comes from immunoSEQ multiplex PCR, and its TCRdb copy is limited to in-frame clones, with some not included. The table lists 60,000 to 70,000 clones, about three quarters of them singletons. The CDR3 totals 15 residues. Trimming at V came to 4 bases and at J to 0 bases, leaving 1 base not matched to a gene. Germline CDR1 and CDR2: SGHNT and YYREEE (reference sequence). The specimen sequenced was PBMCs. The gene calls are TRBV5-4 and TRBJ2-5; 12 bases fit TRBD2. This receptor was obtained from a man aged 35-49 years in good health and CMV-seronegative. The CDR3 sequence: CASSRTSGNQETQYF. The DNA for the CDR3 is TGTGCCAGCAGCCGGACTAGCGGGAACCAAGAGACCCAGTACTTC.